These T cell receptor beta chains were read from a single sample in a study of blood T cell repertoires in COVID-19. Clones were sequenced by immunoSEQ multiplex PCR, and TCRdb holds only the in-frame ones, with some missing. The sample contains 250,000 to 300,000 clones, 85% to 90% of which appear only once. Sequencing used peripheral blood. The source is a woman aged 60-70 years with COVID-19, enrolled during active disease. Both conserved end residues are part of each CDR3. A D gene is named only where the DNA matches it firmly. Size is omitted from some rows. Given values are once, few, many or a class for expanded clones.

CDR3: CASSLGQGTGANVLTF
DNA: TGTGCCAGCAGCTTAGGACAGGGAACCGGGGCCAACGTCCTGACTTTC
length: 16
J: TRBJ2-6
V: TRBV13
size: NA
D: NA

CDR3: CASSVDPTGVDYNEQFF
DNA: TGTGCCAGCAGCGTAGATCCGACGGGAGTAGACTACAATGAGCAGTTCTTC
length: 17
J: TRBJ2-1
V: TRBV9
size: NA
D: NA

CDR3: CASSTQGNSNQPQHF
DNA: TGTGCCAGTAGTACCCAGGGGAATAGCAATCAGCCCCAGCATTTT
length: 15
J: TRBJ1-5
V: TRBV19
size: once
D: NA

CDR3: CASSPGYGIAGATYEQYF
DNA: TGTGCCAGCAGCCCAGGGTACGGGATAGCGGGAGCGACCTACGAGCAGTACTTC
length: 18
J: TRBJ2-7
V: TRBV4-2
size: NA
D: TRBD2

CDR3: CAERETNTGELFF
DNA: TGTGCCGAGCGGGAGACGAACACCGGGGAGCTGTTTTTT
length: 13
J: TRBJ2-2
V: TRBV30
size: NA
D: TRBD2

CDR3: CASSQGTSGSFTDTQYF
DNA: TGCGCCAGCAGCCAGGGAACTAGCGGGAGTTTCACAGATACGCAGTATTTT
length: 17
J: TRBJ2-3
V: TRBV4-3
size: NA
D: TRBD2

CDR3: CASSLGAPSSYEQYF
DNA: TGTGCCAGCAGTTTGGGGGCCCCCAGCTCCTACGAGCAGTACTTC
length: 15
J: TRBJ2-7
V: TRBV28
size: NA
D: NA

CDR3: CSVGGTSYNEQFF
DNA: TGCAGCGTTGGTGGGACATCCTACAATGAGCAGTTCTTC
length: 13
J: TRBJ2-1
V: TRBV29-1
size: NA
D: NA

CDR3: CAIRQTLGLAGAESYNEQFF
DNA: TGTGCCATCAGACAGACACTCGGACTAGCGGGAGCAGAAAGCTACAATGAGCAGTTCTTC
length: 20
J: TRBJ2-1
V: TRBV10-3
size: NA
D: TRBD2

CDR3: CASSQGLAGEEYF
DNA: TGTGCCAGCAGCCAAGGACTAGCGGGAGAGGAGTACTTC
length: 13
J: TRBJ2-7
V: TRBV7-9
size: NA
D: TRBD2

CDR3: CASSLGLAGVETQYF
DNA: TGTGCCAGCAGCTTGGGACTAGCGGGAGTCGAGACCCAGTACTTC
length: 15
J: TRBJ2-5
V: TRBV5-6
size: NA
D: TRBD2

CDR3: CASSTDRVGAQPQHF
DNA: TGTGCCAGTAGTACCGACAGGGTAGGGGCTCAGCCCCAGCATTTT
length: 15
J: TRBJ1-5
V: TRBV19
size: NA
D: TRBD1

CDR3: CASSEQGDTGELFF
DNA: TGTGCCAGCAGTGAACAGGGGGACACCGGGGAGCTGTTTTTT
length: 14
J: TRBJ2-2
V: TRBV11-3
size: NA
D: TRBD1

CDR3: CASSPDRGDSETLFF
DNA: TGTGCCAGCTCACCGGACAGGGGGGATAGTGAAACACTGTTTTTT
length: 15
J: TRBJ1-4
V: TRBV18
size: once
D: TRBD1

CDR3: CASSPGQGDSIYGYTF
DNA: TGTGCCAGCAGCCCCGGACAGGGAGATTCGATCTATGGCTACACCTTC
length: 16
J: TRBJ1-2
V: TRBV9
size: few
D: TRBD1

CDR3: CASSPDSLQF
DNA: TGTGCCAGCAGCCCGGACAGCCTTCAATTT
length: 10
J: TRBJ1-1
V: TRBV7-2
size: NA
D: NA

CDR3: CATSSNRNTEAFF
DNA: TGTGCCACTTCGTCGAACAGGAACACTGAAGCTTTCTTT
length: 13
J: TRBJ1-1
V: TRBV19
size: once
D: NA

CDR3: CASNGQLGAETQYF
DNA: TGTGCCAGCAACGGACAGCTTGGGGCAGAGACCCAGTACTTC
length: 14
J: TRBJ2-5
V: TRBV6-5
size: NA
D: NA

CDR3: CASSVGQDYGYTF
DNA: TGTGCCAGCAGTGTGGGACAAGACTATGGCTACACCTTC
length: 13
J: TRBJ1-2
V: TRBV25-1
size: NA
D: NA

CDR3: CASRGLAGDSYNEQFF
DNA: TGTGCCAGCAGAGGACTAGCGGGAGATTCATACAATGAGCAGTTCTTC
length: 16
J: TRBJ2-1
V: TRBV2
size: few
D: TRBD2

CDR3: CATSDFDRKSGANVLTF
DNA: TGTGCCACCAGTGATTTTGACAGGAAGTCTGGGGCCAACGTCCTGACTTTC
length: 17
J: TRBJ2-6
V: TRBV24-1
size: NA
D: NA

CDR3: CASSTRTENTGELFF
DNA: TGTGCCAGCAGCACAAGGACAGAGAACACCGGGGAGCTGTTTTTT
length: 15
J: TRBJ2-2
V: TRBV5-4
size: NA
D: NA

CDR3: CASSSDSIGSADTQYF
DNA: TGTGCCAGTAGTAGCGACAGTATCGGCTCGGCAGATACGCAGTATTTT
length: 16
J: TRBJ2-3
V: TRBV19
size: many
D: NA

CDR3: CASSFLAGGSYEQYF
DNA: TGTGCCAGCAGCTTTCTAGCGGGAGGTTCCTACGAGCAGTACTTC
length: 15
J: TRBJ2-7
V: TRBV5-4
size: NA
D: TRBD2

CDR3: CASSKDSYEQYF
DNA: TGTGCCAGCAGCAAGGACAGCTACGAGCAGTACTTC
length: 12
J: TRBJ2-7
V: TRBV5-4
size: NA
D: NA

CDR3: CASRGQGHYGYTF
DNA: TGTGCCAGCAGGGGACAGGGACACTATGGCTACACCTTC
length: 13
J: TRBJ1-2
V: TRBV28
size: NA
D: TRBD1

CDR3: CASSVEFLPQAEQYF
DNA: TGTGCCAGCAGCGTAGAATTCCTTCCCCAGGCCGAGCAGTACTTC
length: 15
J: TRBJ2-7
V: TRBV9
size: NA
D: NA

CDR3: CASSQDLGNHEQFF
DNA: TGTGCCAGCAGCCAAGATCTAGGCAATCATGAGCAGTTCTTC
length: 14
J: TRBJ2-1
V: TRBV4-2
size: NA
D: NA

CDR3: CASSAQATDTQYF
DNA: TGTGCCAGCAGTGCCCAAGCCACAGATACGCAGTATTTT
length: 13
J: TRBJ2-3
V: TRBV25-1
size: NA
D: NA

CDR3: CASSQENPSGRGDTQYF
DNA: TGTGCCAGCAGCCAAGAAAACCCTAGCGGGAGGGGAGATACGCAGTATTTT
length: 17
J: TRBJ2-3
V: TRBV14
size: NA
D: TRBD2

CDR3: CASSVQAGYNSPLHF
DNA: TGTGCCAGCAGCGTCCAGGCAGGATATAATTCACCCCTCCACTTT
length: 15
J: TRBJ1-6
V: TRBV9
size: once
D: NA

CDR3: CASSPRGGLRTDTQYF
DNA: TGTGCCAGCAGCCCGAGGGGGGGGCTGCGCACAGATACGCAGTATTTT
length: 16
J: TRBJ2-3
V: TRBV7-3
size: NA
D: NA

CDR3: CASSSRQDRLNTEAFF
DNA: TGTGCCAGCAGCTCGAGACAGGACAGGCTGAACACTGAAGCTTTCTTT
length: 16
J: TRBJ1-1
V: TRBV13
size: NA
D: TRBD1

CDR3: CATSRLAGGNEQFF
DNA: TGTGCCACCAGTCGACTAGCGGGAGGTAATGAGCAGTTCTTC
length: 14
J: TRBJ2-1
V: TRBV15
size: NA
D: TRBD2

CDR3: CASSQDRQGDYEQYF
DNA: TGCGCCAGCAGCCAAGATAGACAGGGGGACTACGAGCAGTACTTC
length: 15
J: TRBJ2-7
V: TRBV4-3
size: NA
D: TRBD1

CDR3: CASSYAAGSWNTGELFF
DNA: TGCGCCAGCAGCTACGCCGCCGGGTCATGGAACACCGGGGAGCTGTTTTTT
length: 17
J: TRBJ2-2
V: TRBV5-1
size: NA
D: NA

CDR3: CASSFPGGGQPQHF
DNA: TGTGCCAGCAGTTTCCCCGGGGGGGGCCAGCCCCAGCATTTT
length: 14
J: TRBJ1-5
V: TRBV28
size: NA
D: NA

CDR3: CASSLRSARYNEQFF
DNA: TGTGCCAGCAGCTTGCGCAGCGCCAGATACAATGAGCAGTTCTTC
length: 15
J: TRBJ2-1
V: TRBV5-4
size: NA
D: NA

CDR3: CASANPGLAGSTDTQYF
DNA: TGTGCCAGCGCGAACCCGGGACTAGCTGGTAGCACAGATACGCAGTATTTT
length: 17
J: TRBJ2-3
V: TRBV9
size: few
D: TRBD2

CDR3: CASSSQPAGGGETQYF
DNA: TGCGCCAGCAGCTCCCAACCTGCGGGAGGAGGGGAGACCCAGTACTTC
length: 16
J: TRBJ2-5
V: TRBV5-1
size: NA
D: TRBD2

CDR3: CASSEQVGQETQYF
DNA: TGTGCCAGCAGCGAACAGGTTGGACAAGAGACCCAGTACTTC
length: 14
J: TRBJ2-5
V: TRBV9
size: once
D: NA

CDR3: CASSKGGLAGVRNEQFF
DNA: TGTGCCAGCAGCAAAGGGGGACTAGCGGGAGTGCGGAATGAGCAGTTCTTC
length: 17
J: TRBJ2-1
V: TRBV21-1
size: NA
D: NA

CDR3: CASSLTGRENTEAFF
DNA: TGTGCCAGCAGCTTAACGGGCAGGGAGAACACTGAAGCTTTCTTT
length: 15
J: TRBJ1-1
V: TRBV7-3
size: NA
D: NA

CDR3: CSGSEGGYEQYF
DNA: TGCAGCGGGAGTGAGGGCGGCTACGAGCAGTACTTC
length: 12
J: TRBJ2-7
V: TRBV29-1
size: NA
D: NA

CDR3: CASSYSSLKETQYF
DNA: TGTGCCAGCAGTTACTCGAGTCTGAAAGAGACCCAGTACTTC
length: 14
J: TRBJ2-5
V: TRBV6-2/TRBV6-3
size: NA
D: NA

CDR3: CSASPHLTQRQYF
DNA: TGCAGTGCTAGTCCCCACCTAACCCAGCGTCAGTACTTC
length: 13
J: TRBJ2-7
V: TRBV20-1
size: NA
D: NA

CDR3: CASSLYIGAGGSGEQFF
DNA: TGTGCCAGCAGTTTATATATCGGGGCAGGGGGGTCCGGTGAGCAGTTCTTC
length: 17
J: TRBJ2-1
V: TRBV27
size: NA
D: NA

CDR3: CASSRTGAKNQPQHF
DNA: TGTGCCAGTAGTCGGACAGGGGCCAAGAATCAGCCCCAGCATTTT
length: 15
J: TRBJ1-5
V: TRBV19
size: NA
D: TRBD1

CDR3: CASSYRDSSNQPQHF
DNA: TGTGCCAGTAGTTACCGGGACAGTAGCAATCAGCCCCAGCATTTT
length: 15
J: TRBJ1-5
V: TRBV19
size: NA
D: TRBD1

CDR3: CASSFTGVGEKLFF
DNA: TGTGCCAGCAGTTTTACAGGGGTAGGGGAAAAACTGTTTTTT
length: 14
J: TRBJ1-4
V: TRBV28
size: NA
D: TRBD1

CDR3: CASSETELYGYTF
DNA: TGTGCCAGCAGTGAGACAGAACTCTATGGCTACACCTTC
length: 13
J: TRBJ1-2
V: TRBV2
size: NA
D: NA

CDR3: CASSRRDRHLISYNEQFF
DNA: TGTGCCAGTAGTCGCCGGGACAGGCACCTAATCTCCTACAATGAGCAGTTCTTC
length: 18
J: TRBJ2-1
V: TRBV19
size: NA
D: TRBD1

CDR3: CASSFGSGRDTQYF
DNA: TGTGCCAGCAGCTTTGGGAGCGGAAGAGATACGCAGTATTTT
length: 14
J: TRBJ2-3
V: TRBV5-4
size: NA
D: NA

CDR3: CASSFWGGDTEAFF
DNA: TGTGCCAGCAGTTTTTGGGGGGGAGACACTGAAGCTTTCTTT
length: 14
J: TRBJ1-1
V: TRBV27
size: NA
D: NA